This TCR beta chain came from a study of blood T cells in healthy people across ages. This clonotype was picked up a small number of times. The second PCR ran roughly 7 to 11 cycles with a sample-barcoded 5' primer and J-beta primers. Using its own MiXCR run on the 5' RACE reads, TCRdb lists one record per CDR3 protein. The sample shows 500,000 to 650,000 distinct CDR3 sequences, about 28% of them seen only once. J gave up 0 bases and V 4 bases, and 8 bases lay outside the gene matches. The CDR3 loop spans 19 amino acids. CDR1 is SEHNR, CDR2 FQNEAQ, per germline (reference sequence). The same data also went into a second study, on T cells of mothers and their children.

This sequence was found in a boy younger than 10 in good health. The sample consisted of blood. The chain joins TRBV7-9 to TRBJ2-3; 15 bases match TRBD2. The CDR3 region is CASSSTGTSGGTSTDTQYF. In DNA form, the CDR3 reads TGTGCCAGCAGCTCGACCGGGACTAGCGGGGGGACTAGCACAGATACGCAGTATTTT.